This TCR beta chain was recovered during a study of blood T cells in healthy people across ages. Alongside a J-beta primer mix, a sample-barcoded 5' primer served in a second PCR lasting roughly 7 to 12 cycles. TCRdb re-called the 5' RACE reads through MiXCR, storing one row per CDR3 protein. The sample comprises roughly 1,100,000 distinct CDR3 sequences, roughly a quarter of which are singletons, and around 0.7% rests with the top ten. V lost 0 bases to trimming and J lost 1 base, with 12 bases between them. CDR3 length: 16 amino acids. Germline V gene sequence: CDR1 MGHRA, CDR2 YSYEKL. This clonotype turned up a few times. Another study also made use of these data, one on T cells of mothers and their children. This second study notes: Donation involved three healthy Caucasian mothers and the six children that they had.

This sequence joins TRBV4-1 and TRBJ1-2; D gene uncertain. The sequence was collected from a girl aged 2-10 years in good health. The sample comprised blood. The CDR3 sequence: CASSQDPLRFNYGYTF. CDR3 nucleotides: TGCGCCAGCAGCCAAGATCCCCTCCGGTTTAACTATGGCTACACCTTC.